The present T cell receptor (beta chain) was sequenced within a study of T cells in tuberculosis (dated by TCRdb to 2016 to 2018). Some background on the complete study: In the study, CD1B tetramers and high-throughput TCR immunosequencing were combined to characterize T cells specific for the mycobacterial lipid antigen glucose monomycolate (GMM). Overall study outcomes, separate from this receptor: T cells binding the CD1B-GMM tetramer with low affinity may have been missed by the stringent sort gate.

Points on this clone: Per-base qualities were not stored, and no clone one base away is much larger.

Because TCR-alpha and TCR-beta chains were sequenced unpaired, no information on chain pairing was available. TCR libraries were generated with the immunoSEQ multiplex PCR assay, using TCR-beta and/or TCR-alpha/delta assays for each sample. The Illumina high-throughput platform was used to sequence the amplified TCR libraries. The original pipeline was this. Clustering and dimensionality reduction were performed using pairwise TCRdist distances among GMM-specific receptors from ex vivo sorted or in vitro expanded T cells. Sequence motifs defined by gene usage and CDR3 content were tested for enrichment in tetramer-positive versus tetramer-negative populations. The source is immuneACCESS, and TCRdb retained only in-frame sequences with V and J called. Part of the clones is not carried over; for the studies checked, unresolved V genes explain less than half of this, and the remainder is unexplained. Clone size and V and J calls were adopted from that table, with D and trimming inferred from the DNA. The sample table holds approximately 58,000 clones, of which approximately 86% were seen once. The top ten constitute roughly 22% of the sample.

After being thawed and rested overnight, PBMC were stained with GMM-loaded CD1B tetramer, a Live/Dead dye and anti-CD3, and were then sorted on a FACS Aria II. CD1B tetramers were loaded with C32 glucose monomycolate purified from Rhodococcus equi. Before cryopreservation, the PBMC later used for tetramer sorting had been depleted of CD14-expressing monocytes as part of a separate study. From each donor, 80,000 to 100,000 tetramer-negative cells were sorted and were analyzed alongside the tetramer-positive cells. GMM-loaded CD1B tetramers were used to sort antigen-specific T cells from several healthy South African adults. The clonotype was recovered from an adult woman with latent tuberculosis. Sequenced sample: CD1b-GMM tetramer-negative cells sorted from PBMCs. In light of the paper, this sample's cell subset or site label describes: T cells not binding CD1B-GMM tetramer, sorted from same donor.

DNA sequence: TGTGCCAGCAGTTTTGCAGGGGGCGACTATGGCTACACCTTC. The encoded protein is CASSFAGGDYGYTF. The chain links TRBV28 with TRBJ1-2, and 8 junctional nucleotides match TRBD1. V ends up 3 bases short and J 3 bases short, with an unmatched junction base count of 3. The germline V gene encodes CDR1 MDHEN and CDR2 SYDVKM. The CDR3 runs 14 amino acids, cysteine and phenylalanine included. The CDR3 DNA has 42 bases and is translated from base 1.